The TCR beta chain under discussion was sequenced for a study of CD8 T cells in Susac syndrome (dated 2019 in TCRdb). For context, the study as a whole: Repertoire sequencing was used to test whether CD8+ T cell activation and differentiation in Susac syndrome was antigen driven. The investigation overall reported the following: The study acknowledged that relatively few individuals were included in the TCR sequencing and HLA analysis.

High-throughput TCR beta sequencing profiled peripheral blood CD8+ and CD4+ T cells from healthy donors, Susac syndrome patients and multiple sclerosis patients. Healthy donors were age- and sex-matched controls. Bulk CD8+ and CD4+ T cells were purified by magnetic negative isolation, while CD8+ TEMRA cells were enriched using FACS. Blood was drawn into EDTA tubes, processed within 24 hours, and PBMCs were isolated by density gradient centrifugation. PBMCs intended for TCR sequencing were cryopreserved in liquid nitrogen and thawed later in a water bath at 37 degrees C. A purity of at least 90% was achieved for sorted or isolated CD4+, CD8+ and CD8+ TEMRA cells. RNA was extracted using the RNeasy kit, and roughly 0.45 to 1 microgram was reverse transcribed with random hexamers. The immunoSEQ multiplex PCR assay, which covers 54 Vbeta and 13 Jbeta segments, was used to amplify TCR beta CDR3 regions. PCR amplification bias was corrected by using a synthetic template baseline for primer optimization and computational correction. Per the original workflow: Only productive sequences were kept, with reads annotated to V, D and J genes according to IMGT and analyzed in immunoSEQ Analyzer. Clonality was calculated as one minus the Shannon entropy normalized by log2 of the number of productive unique sequences. For each patient and control, public and private clones were evaluated within the 100 most prevalent clones. Clones were defined as Susac-specific if absent from the healthy and MS cohorts, from 1052 published viral clones and from other ImmuneACCESS disease sequences. The raw public data were reprocessed by TCRdb itself: fastp quality trimming at Q25, MiXCR clonotype calling, in-frame beta chains only. Each CDR3 protein gets just one entry, which takes the most common genes and DNA from the rows behind it. These V and J calls derive from TCRdb rather than the authors' analysis. The sample has roughly 120,000 distinct CDR3 sequences on record, around 95% of them singletons. The ten largest clonotypes hold 0.085% to 0.09% of the sample.

In the case of this clonotype: Its antigen target is currently unknown. Base qualities are not at hand, and no much larger clone is one base apart.

The CDR3, cysteine through phenylalanine, is 17 amino acids long. The entry retains the CDR3 DNA only, 51 bases that are in frame from base 1. Compared with germline, V lacks 3 bases and J lacks 5 bases; bases without a gene match: 11. CDR1 and CDR2 were assigned from the germline V gene as SGHDT and YYEEEE. The source material was CD4+ T cells from PBMCs. The clonotype originates from a human donor in good health. The chain uses TRBV5-6 and TRBJ2-2; TRBD1 lines up with 9 middle nucleotides. CDR3 reads: CASSSAGQGRRTGELFF. The DNA is as follows: TGTGCCAGCAGCTCCGCGGGACAGGGTAGACGGACCGGGGAGCTGTTTTTT.